A selection of T cell receptor beta chains follows, all from one sample in a study of blood T cell repertoires in COVID-19. TCRdb keeps only in-frame clones here, not all; method: immunoSEQ multiplex PCR. The data contain about 52,000 clones, roughly four fifths of them seen just once; the ten biggest clones take up 5.5% to 7.5%. Sequenced input: peripheral blood. These receptors originate from a man aged 70 or older with active COVID-19. Both conserved end residues are part of each CDR3. Each record gives: clone size, V gene, J gene, D gene, CDR3 protein, CDR3 DNA. A D gene is named only where the DNA matches it firmly. The size field is filled for only some rows; it gives once, few, many or a size class.

clone_size: NA; v_call: TRBV7-2; j_call: TRBJ1-2; d_call: NA; cdr3_aa: CASSPDWGYGYTF; cdr3_nt: TGTGCCAGCAGCCCGGACTGGGGCTATGGCTACACCTTC
clone_size: NA; v_call: TRBV7-9; j_call: TRBJ2-1; d_call: TRBD2; cdr3_aa: CASSWNKGGTSGAVNEQFF; cdr3_nt: TGTGCCAGCAGCTGGAACAAGGGGGGGACTAGCGGGGCAGTTAATGAGCAGTTCTTC
clone_size: NA; v_call: TRBV18; j_call: TRBJ2-7; d_call: TRBD1; cdr3_aa: CASSANRGLIDEQYF; cdr3_nt: TGTGCCAGCTCAGCCAACAGGGGGCTTATAGACGAGCAGTACTTC
clone_size: few; v_call: TRBV10-3; j_call: TRBJ2-2; d_call: TRBD1; cdr3_aa: CATRTGADTGELFF; cdr3_nt: TGTGCCACCCGGACAGGGGCGGACACCGGGGAGCTGTTTTTT
clone_size: NA; v_call: TRBV28; j_call: TRBJ2-5; d_call: TRBD2; cdr3_aa: CASSQRLAGVETQYF; cdr3_nt: TGTGCCAGCAGCCAGAGACTAGCGGGGGTAGAGACCCAGTACTTC
clone_size: NA; v_call: TRBV2; j_call: TRBJ2-3; d_call: NA; cdr3_aa: CASSQNRNPSTDTQYF; cdr3_nt: TGTGCCAGCAGTCAAAACAGGAACCCTAGCACAGATACGCAGTATTTT
clone_size: NA; v_call: TRBV7-8; j_call: TRBJ2-5; d_call: NA; cdr3_aa: CASSLNGGITETQYF; cdr3_nt: TGTGCCAGCAGCCTAAATGGGGGCATTACGGAGACCCAGTACTTC
clone_size: many; v_call: TRBV11-1; j_call: TRBJ1-1; d_call: TRBD1; cdr3_aa: CASSLEGTGFEAFF; cdr3_nt: TGTGCCAGCAGCTTAGAAGGGACAGGGTTTGAAGCTTTCTTT
clone_size: NA; v_call: TRBV11-3; j_call: TRBJ2-3; d_call: TRBD2; cdr3_aa: CASSLEGTSADTQYF; cdr3_nt: TGTGCCAGCAGCTTAGAAGGGACTAGTGCAGATACGCAGTATTTT
clone_size: NA; v_call: TRBV5-6; j_call: TRBJ1-5; d_call: TRBD1; cdr3_aa: CASSLGPGTGQSNQPQHF; cdr3_nt: TGTGCCAGCAGCTTGGGCCCCGGGACAGGGCAGAGCAATCAGCCCCAGCATTTT
clone_size: NA; v_call: TRBV7-9; j_call: TRBJ1-1; d_call: NA; cdr3_aa: CASSLFGGDDTFF; cdr3_nt: TGTGCCAGCAGCCTTTTCGGAGGGGATGATACTTTCTTT
clone_size: NA; v_call: TRBV7-2; j_call: TRBJ2-2; d_call: TRBD1; cdr3_aa: CASSFGDSYTGELFF; cdr3_nt: TGTGCCAGCAGCTTCGGGGACAGTTACACCGGGGAGCTGTTTTTT
clone_size: NA; v_call: TRBV2; j_call: TRBJ2-3; d_call: TRBD2; cdr3_aa: CASSPSGGVTDTQYF; cdr3_nt: TGTGCCAGCAGTCCTAGCGGGGGGGTAACAGATACGCAGTATTTT
clone_size: NA; v_call: TRBV3-1/TRBV3-2; j_call: TRBJ2-7; d_call: TRBD2; cdr3_aa: CASSQVRLAGAGRQYF; cdr3_nt: TGTGCCAGCAGCCAAGTGCGACTAGCGGGGGCGGGTAGGCAGTACTTC
clone_size: NA; v_call: TRBV5-1; j_call: TRBJ1-1; d_call: NA; cdr3_aa: CASSRRDNTEAFF; cdr3_nt: TGCGCCAGCAGCCGGCGGGACAACACTGAAGCTTTCTTT
clone_size: once; v_call: TRBV7-7; j_call: TRBJ1-2; d_call: NA; cdr3_aa: CASSSSTGSRYGYTF; cdr3_nt: TGTGCTAGCAGCTCCTCGACCGGGTCTCGCTATGGCTACACCTTC
clone_size: NA; v_call: TRBV6-2/TRBV6-3; j_call: TRBJ1-5; d_call: NA; cdr3_aa: CASSLSPRQALWHF; cdr3_nt: TGTGCCAGCAGTCTATCCCCTCGACAGGCGCTATGGCATTTT
clone_size: NA; v_call: TRBV3-1/TRBV3-2; j_call: TRBJ1-6; d_call: TRBD1; cdr3_aa: CASSQEFGTDYSPLHF; cdr3_nt: TGTGCCAGCAGCCAAGAATTCGGGACAGATTATTCACCCCTCCACTTT
clone_size: NA; v_call: TRBV4-2; j_call: TRBJ2-2; d_call: NA; cdr3_aa: CASSQDRRQIGGELFF; cdr3_nt: TGTGCCAGCAGCCAAGATCGGAGGCAGATCGGTGGGGAGCTGTTTTTT
clone_size: NA; v_call: TRBV13; j_call: TRBJ1-1; d_call: TRBD1; cdr3_aa: CASSSPRDRGVGTEAFF; cdr3_nt: TGTGCCAGCAGCTCGCCCAGGGACAGGGGAGTAGGGACTGAAGCTTTCTTT
clone_size: NA; v_call: TRBV3-1/TRBV3-2; j_call: TRBJ1-1; d_call: NA; cdr3_aa: CASSLQGGTEAFF; cdr3_nt: TGTGCCAGCAGCCTCCAGGGAGGGACTGAAGCTTTCTTT
clone_size: few; v_call: TRBV21-1; j_call: TRBJ2-2; d_call: NA; cdr3_aa: CASSNHSTGELFF; cdr3_nt: TGTGCCAGCAGCAACCACAGCACCGGGGAGCTGTTTTTT